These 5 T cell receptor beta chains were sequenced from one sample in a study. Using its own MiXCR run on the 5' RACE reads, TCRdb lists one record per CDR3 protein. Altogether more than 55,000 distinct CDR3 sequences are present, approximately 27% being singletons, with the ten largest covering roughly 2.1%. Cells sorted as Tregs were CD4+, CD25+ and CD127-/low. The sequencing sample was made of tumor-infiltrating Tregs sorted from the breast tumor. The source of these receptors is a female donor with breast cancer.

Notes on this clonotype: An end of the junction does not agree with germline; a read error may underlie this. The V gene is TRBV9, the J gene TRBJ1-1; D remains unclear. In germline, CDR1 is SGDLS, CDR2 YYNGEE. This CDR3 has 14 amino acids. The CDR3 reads CTSSRTGRDTEAFF. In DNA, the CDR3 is TGTACCAGCAGCAGGACCGGGCGGGACACTGAAGCTTTCTTT.

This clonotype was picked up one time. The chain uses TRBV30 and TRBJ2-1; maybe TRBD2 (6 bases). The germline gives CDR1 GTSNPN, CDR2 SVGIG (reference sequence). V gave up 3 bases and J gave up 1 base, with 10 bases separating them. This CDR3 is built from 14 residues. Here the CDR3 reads CAWSRDWSYNEQFF. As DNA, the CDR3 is TGTGCCTGGAGCCGGGACTGGTCCTACAATGAGCAGTTCTTC. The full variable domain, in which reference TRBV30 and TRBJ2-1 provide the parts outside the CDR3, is SQTIHQWPATLVQPVGSPLSLECTVEGTSNPNLYWYRQAAGRGLQLLFYSVGIGQISSEVPQNLSASRPQDRQFILSSKKLLLSDSGFYLCAWSRDWSYNEQFFGPGTRLTVL.

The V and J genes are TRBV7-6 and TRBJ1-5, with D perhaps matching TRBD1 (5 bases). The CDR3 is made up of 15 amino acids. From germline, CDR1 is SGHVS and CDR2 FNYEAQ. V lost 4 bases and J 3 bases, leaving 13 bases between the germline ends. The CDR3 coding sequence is TGTGCCAGCAGCTCCACCTCGGGGGTCAATCAGCCCCAGCATTTT. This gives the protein CASSSTSGVNQPQHF.

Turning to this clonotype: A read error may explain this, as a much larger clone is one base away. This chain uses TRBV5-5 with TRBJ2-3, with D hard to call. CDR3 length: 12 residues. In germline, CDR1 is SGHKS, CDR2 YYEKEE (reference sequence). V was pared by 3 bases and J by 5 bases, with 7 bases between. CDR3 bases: TGTGCCAGCAGCTACAACATAGATACGCAGTATTTT. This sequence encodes CASSYNIDTQYF.

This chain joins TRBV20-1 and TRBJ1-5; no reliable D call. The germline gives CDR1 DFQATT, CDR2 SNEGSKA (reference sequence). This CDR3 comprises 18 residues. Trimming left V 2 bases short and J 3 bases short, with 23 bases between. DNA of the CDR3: TGCAGTGCTAGAAGGAGGGTGGGCGGAGGGTTGAACAATCAGCCCCAGCATTTT. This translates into CSARRRVGGGLNNQPQHF.